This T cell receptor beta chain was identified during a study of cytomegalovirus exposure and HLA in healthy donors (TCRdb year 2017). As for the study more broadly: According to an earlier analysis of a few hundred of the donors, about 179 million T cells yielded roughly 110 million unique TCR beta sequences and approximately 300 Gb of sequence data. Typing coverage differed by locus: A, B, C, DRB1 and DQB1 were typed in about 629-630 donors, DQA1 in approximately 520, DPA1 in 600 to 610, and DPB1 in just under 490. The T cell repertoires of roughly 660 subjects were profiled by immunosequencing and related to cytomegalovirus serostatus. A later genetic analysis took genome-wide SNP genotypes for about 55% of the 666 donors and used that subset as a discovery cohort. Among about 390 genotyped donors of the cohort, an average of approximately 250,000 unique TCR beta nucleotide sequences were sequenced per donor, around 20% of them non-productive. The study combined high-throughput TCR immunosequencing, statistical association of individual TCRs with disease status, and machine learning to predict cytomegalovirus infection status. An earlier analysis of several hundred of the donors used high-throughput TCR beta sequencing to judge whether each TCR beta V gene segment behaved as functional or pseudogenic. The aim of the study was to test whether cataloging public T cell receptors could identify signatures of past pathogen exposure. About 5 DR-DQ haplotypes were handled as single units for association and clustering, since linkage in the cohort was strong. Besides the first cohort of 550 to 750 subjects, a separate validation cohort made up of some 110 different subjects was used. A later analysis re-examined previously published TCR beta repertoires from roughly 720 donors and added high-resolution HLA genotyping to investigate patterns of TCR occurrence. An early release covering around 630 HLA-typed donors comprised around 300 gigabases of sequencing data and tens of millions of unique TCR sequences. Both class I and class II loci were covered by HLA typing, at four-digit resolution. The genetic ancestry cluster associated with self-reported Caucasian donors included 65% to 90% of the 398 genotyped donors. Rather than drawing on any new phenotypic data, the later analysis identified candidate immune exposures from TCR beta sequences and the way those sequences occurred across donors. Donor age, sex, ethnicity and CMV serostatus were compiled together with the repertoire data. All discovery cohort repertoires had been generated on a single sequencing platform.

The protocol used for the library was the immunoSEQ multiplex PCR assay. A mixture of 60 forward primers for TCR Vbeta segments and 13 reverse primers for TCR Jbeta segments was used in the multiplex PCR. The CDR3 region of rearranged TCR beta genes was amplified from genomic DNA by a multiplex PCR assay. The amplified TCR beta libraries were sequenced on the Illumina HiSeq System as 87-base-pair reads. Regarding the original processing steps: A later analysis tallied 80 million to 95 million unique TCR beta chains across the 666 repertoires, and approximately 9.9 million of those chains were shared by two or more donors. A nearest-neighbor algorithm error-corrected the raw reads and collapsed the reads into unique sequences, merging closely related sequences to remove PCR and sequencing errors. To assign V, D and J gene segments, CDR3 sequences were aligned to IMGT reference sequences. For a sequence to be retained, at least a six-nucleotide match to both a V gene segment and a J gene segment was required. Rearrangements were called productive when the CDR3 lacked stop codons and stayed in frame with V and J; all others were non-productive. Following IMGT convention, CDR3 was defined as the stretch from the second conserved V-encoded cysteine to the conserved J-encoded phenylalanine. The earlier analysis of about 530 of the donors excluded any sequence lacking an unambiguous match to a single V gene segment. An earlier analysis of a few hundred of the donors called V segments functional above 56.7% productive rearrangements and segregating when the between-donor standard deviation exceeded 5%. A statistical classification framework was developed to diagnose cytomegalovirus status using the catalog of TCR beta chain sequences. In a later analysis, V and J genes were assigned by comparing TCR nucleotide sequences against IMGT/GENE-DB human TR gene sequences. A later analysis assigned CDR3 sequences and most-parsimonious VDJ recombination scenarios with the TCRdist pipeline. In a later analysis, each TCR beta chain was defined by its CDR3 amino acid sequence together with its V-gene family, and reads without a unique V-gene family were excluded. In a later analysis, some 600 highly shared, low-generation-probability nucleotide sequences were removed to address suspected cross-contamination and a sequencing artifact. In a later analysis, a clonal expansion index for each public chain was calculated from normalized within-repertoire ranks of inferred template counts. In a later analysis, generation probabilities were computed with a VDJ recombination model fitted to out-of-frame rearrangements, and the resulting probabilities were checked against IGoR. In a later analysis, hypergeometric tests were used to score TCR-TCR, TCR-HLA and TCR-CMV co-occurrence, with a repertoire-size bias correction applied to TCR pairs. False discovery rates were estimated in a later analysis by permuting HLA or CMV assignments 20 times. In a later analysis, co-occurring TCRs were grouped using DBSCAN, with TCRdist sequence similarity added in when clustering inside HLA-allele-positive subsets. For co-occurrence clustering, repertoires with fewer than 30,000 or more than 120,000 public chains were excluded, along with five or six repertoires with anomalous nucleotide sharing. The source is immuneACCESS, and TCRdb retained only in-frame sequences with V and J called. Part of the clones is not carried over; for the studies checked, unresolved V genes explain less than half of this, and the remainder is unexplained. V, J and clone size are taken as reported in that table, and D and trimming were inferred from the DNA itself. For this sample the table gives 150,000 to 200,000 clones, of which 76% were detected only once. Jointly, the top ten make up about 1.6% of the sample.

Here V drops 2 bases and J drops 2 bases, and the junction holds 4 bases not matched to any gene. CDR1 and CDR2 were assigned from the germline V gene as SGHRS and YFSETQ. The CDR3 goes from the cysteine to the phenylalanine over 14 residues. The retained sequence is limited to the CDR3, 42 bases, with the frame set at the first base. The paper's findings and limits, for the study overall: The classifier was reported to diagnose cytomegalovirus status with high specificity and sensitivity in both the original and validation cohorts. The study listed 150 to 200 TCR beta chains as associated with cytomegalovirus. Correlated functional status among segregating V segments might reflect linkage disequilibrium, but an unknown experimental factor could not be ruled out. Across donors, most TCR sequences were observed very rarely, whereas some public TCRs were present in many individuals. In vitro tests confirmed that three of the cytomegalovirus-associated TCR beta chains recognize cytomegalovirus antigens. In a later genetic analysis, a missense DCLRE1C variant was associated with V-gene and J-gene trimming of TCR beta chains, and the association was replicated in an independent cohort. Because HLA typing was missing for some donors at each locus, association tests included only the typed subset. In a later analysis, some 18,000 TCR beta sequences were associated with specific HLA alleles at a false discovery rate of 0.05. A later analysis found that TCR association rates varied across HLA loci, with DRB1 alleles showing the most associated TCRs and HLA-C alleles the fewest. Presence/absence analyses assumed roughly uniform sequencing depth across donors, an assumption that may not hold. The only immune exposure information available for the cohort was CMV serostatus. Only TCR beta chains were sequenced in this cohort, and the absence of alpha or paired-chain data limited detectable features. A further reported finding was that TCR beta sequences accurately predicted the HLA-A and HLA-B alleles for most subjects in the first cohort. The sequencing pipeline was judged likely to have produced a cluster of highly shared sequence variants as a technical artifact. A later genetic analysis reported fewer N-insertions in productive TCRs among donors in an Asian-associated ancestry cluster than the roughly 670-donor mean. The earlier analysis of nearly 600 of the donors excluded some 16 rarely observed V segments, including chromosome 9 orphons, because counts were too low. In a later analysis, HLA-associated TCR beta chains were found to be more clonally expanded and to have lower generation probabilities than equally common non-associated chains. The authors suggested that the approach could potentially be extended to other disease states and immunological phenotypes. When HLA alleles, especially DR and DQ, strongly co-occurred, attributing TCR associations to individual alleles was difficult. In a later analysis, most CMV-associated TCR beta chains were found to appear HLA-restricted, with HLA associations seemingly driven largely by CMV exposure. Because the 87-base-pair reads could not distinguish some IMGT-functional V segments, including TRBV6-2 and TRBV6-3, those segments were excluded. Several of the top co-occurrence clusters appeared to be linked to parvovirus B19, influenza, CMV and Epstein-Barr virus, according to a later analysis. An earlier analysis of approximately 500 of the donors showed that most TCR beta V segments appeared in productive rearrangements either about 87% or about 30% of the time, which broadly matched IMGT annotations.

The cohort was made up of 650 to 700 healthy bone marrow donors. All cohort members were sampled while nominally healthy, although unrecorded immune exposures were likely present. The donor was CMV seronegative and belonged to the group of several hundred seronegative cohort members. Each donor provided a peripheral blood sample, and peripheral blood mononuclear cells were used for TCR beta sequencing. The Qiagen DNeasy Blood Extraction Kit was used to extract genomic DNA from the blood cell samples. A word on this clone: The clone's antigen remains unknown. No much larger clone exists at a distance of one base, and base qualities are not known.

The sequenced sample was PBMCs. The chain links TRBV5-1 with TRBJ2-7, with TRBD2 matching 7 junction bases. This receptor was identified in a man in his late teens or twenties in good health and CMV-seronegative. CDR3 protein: CASSLSGDPYEQYF. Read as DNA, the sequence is TGCGCCAGCAGCTTAAGCGGGGATCCCTACGAGCAGTACTTC.